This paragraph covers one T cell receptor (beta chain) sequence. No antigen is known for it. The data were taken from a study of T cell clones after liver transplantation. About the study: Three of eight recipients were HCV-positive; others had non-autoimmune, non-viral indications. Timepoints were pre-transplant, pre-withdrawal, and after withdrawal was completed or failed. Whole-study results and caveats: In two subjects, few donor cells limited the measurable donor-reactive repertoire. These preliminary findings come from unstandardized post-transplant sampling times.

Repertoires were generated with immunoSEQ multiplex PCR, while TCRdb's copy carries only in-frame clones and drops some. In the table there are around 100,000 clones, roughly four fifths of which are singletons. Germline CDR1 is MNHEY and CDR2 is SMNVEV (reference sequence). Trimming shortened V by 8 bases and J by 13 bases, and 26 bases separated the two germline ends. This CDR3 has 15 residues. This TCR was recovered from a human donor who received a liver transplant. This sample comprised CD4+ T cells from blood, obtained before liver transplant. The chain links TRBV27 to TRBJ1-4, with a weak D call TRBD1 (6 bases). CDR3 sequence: CASAPRSPEGGGLFF. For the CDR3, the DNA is TGTGCCAGCGCACCACGTTCTCCTGAGGGGGGGGGACTGTTTTTT.